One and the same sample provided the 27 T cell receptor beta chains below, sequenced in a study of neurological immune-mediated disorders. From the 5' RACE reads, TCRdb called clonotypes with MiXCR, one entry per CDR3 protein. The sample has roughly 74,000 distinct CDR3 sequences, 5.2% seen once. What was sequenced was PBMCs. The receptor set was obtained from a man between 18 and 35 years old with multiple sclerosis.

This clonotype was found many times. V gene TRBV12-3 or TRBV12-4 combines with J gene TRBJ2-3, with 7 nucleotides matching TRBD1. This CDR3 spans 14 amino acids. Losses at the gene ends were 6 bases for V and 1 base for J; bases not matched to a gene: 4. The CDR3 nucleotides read TGTGCCAGCAGACCAGACAGGGGCACAGATACGCAGTATTTT. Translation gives CASRPDRGTDTQYF.

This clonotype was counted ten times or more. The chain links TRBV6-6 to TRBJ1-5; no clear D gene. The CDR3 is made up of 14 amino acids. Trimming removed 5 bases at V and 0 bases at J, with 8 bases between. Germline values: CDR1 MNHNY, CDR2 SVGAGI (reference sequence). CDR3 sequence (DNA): TGTGCCAGCAGTCGTATAAATAGCAATCAGCCCCAGCATTTT. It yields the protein CASSRINSNQPQHF.

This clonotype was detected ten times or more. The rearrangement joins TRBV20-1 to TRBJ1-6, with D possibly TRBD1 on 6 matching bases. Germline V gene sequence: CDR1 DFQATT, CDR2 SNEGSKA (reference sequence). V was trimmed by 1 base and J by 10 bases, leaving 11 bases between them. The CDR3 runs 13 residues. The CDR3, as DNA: TGCAGTGCTAGAGCATACAGGGACTCACCCCTCCACTTT. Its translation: CSARAYRDSPLHF.

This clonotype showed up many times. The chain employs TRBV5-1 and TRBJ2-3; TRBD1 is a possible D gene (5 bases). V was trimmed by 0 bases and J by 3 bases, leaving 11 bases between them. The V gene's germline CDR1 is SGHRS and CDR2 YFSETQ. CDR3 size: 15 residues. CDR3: CASSLGAGLTDTQYF. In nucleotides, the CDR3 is TGCGCCAGCAGCTTGGGCGCAGGGCTGACAGATACGCAGTATTTT.

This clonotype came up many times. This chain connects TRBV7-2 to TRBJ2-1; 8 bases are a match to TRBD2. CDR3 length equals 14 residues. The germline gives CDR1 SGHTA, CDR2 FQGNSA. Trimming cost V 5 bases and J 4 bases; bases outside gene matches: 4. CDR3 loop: CASSPASGYNEQFF. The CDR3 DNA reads TGTGCCAGCAGCCCCGCTAGCGGGTACAATGAGCAGTTCTTC.

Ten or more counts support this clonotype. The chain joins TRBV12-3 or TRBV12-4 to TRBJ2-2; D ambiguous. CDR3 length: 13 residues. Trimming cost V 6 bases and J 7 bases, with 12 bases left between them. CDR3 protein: CASSLRKVGELFF. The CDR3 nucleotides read TGTGCCAGCAGCCTAAGGAAGGTCGGGGAGCTGTTTTTT.

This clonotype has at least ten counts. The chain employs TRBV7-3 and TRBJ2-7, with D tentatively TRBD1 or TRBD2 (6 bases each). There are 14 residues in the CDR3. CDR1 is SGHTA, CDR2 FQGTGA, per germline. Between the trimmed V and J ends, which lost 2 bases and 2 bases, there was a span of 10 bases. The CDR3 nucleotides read TGTGCCAGCAGCTTAGAGGGGGGCCCCTACGAGCAGTACTTC. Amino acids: CASSLEGGPYEQYF.

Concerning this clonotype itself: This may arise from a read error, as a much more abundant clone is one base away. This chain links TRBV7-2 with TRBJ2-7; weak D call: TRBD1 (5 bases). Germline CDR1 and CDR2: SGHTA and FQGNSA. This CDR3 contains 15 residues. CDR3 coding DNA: TGTGCCAACAGCTTCCAGGGTGGGCACTCCTACGAGCAGTACTTC. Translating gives CANSFQGGHSYEQYF.

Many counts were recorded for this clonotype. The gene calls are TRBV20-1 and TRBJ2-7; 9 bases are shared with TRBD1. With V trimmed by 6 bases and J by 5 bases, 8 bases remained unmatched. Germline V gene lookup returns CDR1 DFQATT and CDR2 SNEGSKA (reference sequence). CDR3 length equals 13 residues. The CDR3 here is CSARTGAYNEQYF. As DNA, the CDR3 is TGCAGTGCGCGGACAGGGGCATACAACGAGCAGTACTTC.

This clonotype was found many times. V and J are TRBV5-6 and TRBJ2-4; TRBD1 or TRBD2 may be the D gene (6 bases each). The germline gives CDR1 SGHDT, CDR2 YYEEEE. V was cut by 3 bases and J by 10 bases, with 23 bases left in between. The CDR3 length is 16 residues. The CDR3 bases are TGTGCCAGCAGCTCCCTTGAGGACAGCCGGCGGGAAATTCAGTACTTC. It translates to CASSSLEDSRREIQYF.

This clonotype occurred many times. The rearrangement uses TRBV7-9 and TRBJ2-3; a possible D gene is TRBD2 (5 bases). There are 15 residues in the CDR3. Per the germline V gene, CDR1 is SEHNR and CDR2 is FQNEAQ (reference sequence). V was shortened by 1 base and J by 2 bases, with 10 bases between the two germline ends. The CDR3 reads CASSLGGSDTDTQYF. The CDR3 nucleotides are TGTGCCAGCAGCTTAGGAGGGTCTGACACAGATACGCAGTATTTT.

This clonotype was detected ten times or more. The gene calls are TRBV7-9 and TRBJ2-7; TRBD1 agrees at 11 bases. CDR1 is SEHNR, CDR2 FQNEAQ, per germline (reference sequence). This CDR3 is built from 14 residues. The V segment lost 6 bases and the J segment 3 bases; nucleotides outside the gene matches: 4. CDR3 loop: CASSTGTGGYEQYF. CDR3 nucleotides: TGTGCCAGCAGTACCGGGACAGGGGGCTACGAGCAGTACTTC. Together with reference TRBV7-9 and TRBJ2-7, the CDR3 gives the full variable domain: DTGVSQNPRHKITKRGQNVTFRCDPISEHNRLYWYRQTLGQGPEFLTYFQNEAQLEKSRLLSDRFSAERPKGSFSTLEIQRTEQGDSAMYLCASSTGTGGYEQYFGPGTRLTVT.

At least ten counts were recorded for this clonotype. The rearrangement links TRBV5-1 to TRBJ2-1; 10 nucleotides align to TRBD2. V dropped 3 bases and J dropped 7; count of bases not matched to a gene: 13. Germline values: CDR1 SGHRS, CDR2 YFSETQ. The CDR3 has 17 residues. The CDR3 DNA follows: TGCGCCAGCAGCTCAGGAGAGCGGGGGGGCTTGGAAAATGAGCAGTTCTTC. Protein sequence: CASSSGERGGLENEQFF.

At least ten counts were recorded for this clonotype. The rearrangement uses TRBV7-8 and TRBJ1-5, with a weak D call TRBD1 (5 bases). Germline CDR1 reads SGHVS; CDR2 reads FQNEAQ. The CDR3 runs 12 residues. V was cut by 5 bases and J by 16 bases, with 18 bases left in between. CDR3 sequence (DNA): TGTGCCAGCAGCGGTGCCCGGGGCCCCCCCCATTTT. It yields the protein CASSGARGPPHF.

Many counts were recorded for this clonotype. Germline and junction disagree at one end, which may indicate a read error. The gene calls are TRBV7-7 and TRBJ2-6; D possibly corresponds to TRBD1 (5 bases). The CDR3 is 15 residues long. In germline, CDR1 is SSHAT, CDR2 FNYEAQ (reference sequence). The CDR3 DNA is TGTGCTAGCAGCTTAGGGGCGCCTGGGGCCAACGTCCTGACTTTC. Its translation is CASSLGAPGANVLTF.

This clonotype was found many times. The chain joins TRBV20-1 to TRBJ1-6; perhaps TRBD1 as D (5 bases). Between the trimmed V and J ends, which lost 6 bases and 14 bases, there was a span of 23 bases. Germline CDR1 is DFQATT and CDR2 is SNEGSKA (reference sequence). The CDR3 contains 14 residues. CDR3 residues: CSARRDPAKGTLHF. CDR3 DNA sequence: TGCAGTGCCAGAAGGGACCCGGCGAAGGGGACCCTCCACTTT.

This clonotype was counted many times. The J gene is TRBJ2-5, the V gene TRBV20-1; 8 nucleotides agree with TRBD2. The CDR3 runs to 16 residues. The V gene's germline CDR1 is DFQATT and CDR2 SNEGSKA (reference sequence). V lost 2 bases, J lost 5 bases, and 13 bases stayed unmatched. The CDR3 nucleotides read TGCAGTGCTAGAATGGGAAGCGGGAGTATTGCGGAGACCCAGTACTTC. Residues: CSARMGSGSIAETQYF.

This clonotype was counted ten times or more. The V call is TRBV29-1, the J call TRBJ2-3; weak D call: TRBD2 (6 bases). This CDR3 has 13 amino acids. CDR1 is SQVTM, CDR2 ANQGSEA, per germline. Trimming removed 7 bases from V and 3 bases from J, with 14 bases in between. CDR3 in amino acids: CSAGRGSTDTQYF. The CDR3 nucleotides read TGCAGCGCCGGTCGGGGGAGTACAGATACGCAGTATTTT.

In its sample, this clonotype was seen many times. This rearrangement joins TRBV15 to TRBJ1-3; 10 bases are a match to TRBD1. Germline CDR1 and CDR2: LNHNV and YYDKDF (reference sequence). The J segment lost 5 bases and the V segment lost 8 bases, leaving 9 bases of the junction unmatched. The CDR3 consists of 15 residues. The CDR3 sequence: CATFPGTGERNTIYF. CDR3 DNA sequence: TGTGCCACCTTCCCCGGGACAGGGGAGCGAAACACCATATATTTT.

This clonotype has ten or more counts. The CDR3 coding sequence is TGTGCCAGCAGCTTAGGAGGGAACCGAGTCGCAGATACGCAGTATTTT. Amino acid sequence: CASSLGGNRVADTQYF. The chain joins TRBV7-3 to TRBJ2-3, with D tentatively TRBD2 (6 bases). Looked up from germline, CDR1 is SGHTA and CDR2 is FQGTGA. Trimming took off 2 bases at V and 4 bases at J, with 16 bases between the two ends. The CDR3 is made up of 16 amino acids.

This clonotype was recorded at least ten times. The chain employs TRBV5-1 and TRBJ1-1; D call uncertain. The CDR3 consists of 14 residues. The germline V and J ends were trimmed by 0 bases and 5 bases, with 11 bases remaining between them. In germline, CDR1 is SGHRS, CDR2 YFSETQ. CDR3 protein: CASSLALVQTEAFF. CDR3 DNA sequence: TGCGCCAGCAGCTTGGCGCTGGTCCAGACTGAAGCTTTCTTT. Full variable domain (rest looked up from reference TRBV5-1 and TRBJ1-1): KAGVTQTPRYLIKTRGQQVTLSCSPISGHRSVSWYQQTPGQGLQFLFEYFSETQRNKGNFPGRFSGRQFSNSRSEMNVSTLELGDSALYLCASSLALVQTEAFFGQGTRLTVV.

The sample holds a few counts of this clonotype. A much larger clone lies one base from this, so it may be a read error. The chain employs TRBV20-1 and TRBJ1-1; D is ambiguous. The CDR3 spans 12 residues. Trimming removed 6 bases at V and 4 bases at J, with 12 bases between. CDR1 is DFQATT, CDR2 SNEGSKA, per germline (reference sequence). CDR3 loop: CSARLDGTEAFF. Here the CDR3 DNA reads TGCAGTGCCCGATTAGACGGCACTGAAGCTTTCTTT.

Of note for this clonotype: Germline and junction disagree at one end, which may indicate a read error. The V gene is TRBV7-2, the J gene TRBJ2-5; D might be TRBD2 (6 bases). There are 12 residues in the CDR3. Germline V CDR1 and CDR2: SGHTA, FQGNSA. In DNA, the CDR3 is TGTGCCAGCAGCTCCCTACGGGACTGGGCCAACTTC. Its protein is CASSSLRDWANF.

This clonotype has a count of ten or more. This chain's CDR3 is CASGLGYSSSYNEQFF. CDR3 nucleotide sequence: TGTGCTAGTGGTTTGGGTTACTCAAGCTCCTACAATGAGCAGTTCTTC. J is TRBJ2-1 and V is TRBV12-5, with no clear D. This CDR3 comprises 16 residues. Germline assignment: CDR1 LGHNT and CDR2 FRNRAP. V dropped 1 base and J dropped 0 bases, with 10 bases sitting between them.

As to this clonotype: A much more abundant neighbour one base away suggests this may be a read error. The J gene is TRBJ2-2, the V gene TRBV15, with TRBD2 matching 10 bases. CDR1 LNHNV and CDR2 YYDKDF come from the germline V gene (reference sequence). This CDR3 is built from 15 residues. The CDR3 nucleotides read TGTGTCAGCAGCGGAGTAGCGGGAGGCACCGGGGAGCTGTTTTTT. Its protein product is CVSSGVAGGTGELFF.

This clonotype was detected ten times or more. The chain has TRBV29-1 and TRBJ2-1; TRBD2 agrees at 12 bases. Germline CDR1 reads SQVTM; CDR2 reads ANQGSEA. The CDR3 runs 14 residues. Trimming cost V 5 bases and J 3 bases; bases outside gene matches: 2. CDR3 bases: TGCAGCGTTCAGACTAGCGGGGGCTACAATGAGCAGTTCTTC. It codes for CSVQTSGGYNEQFF.

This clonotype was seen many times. CDR3 sequence (DNA): TGTGCCAGCAGTGAAGACGCCGGAACAGGGGCCGAGGAGCAGTACTTC. It translates to CASSEDAGTGAEEQYF. The genes are TRBV6-1 and TRBJ2-7, with 7 bases fitting TRBD1. Germline values: CDR1 MNHNS, CDR2 SASEGT. V lost 1 base, J lost 7 bases, and 13 bases stayed unmatched. The CDR3 spans 16 residues.